This TCR beta chain was captured in a study of glioma-infiltrating T cells after dendritic cell vaccination. Produced via immunoSEQ multiplex PCR; TCRdb's table is partial and in-frame only. Of roughly 100,000 clones listed, 75% to 85% were seen once; the top ten hold approximately 12%. The V end was cut by 0 bases, the J end by 4 bases, with 6 bases between. The CDR3 totals 14 residues. Germline lookup yields CDR1 SGHAT and CDR2 FQNNGV. The starting material was blood, obtained before dendritic cell vaccination. The TCR was taken from a human donor with glioblastoma. This chain uses TRBV11-2 with TRBJ1-4; the D is unclear. The CDR3 DNA reads as TGTGCCAGCAGCTTAGATCGGGATAATGAAAAACTGTTTTTT. It specifies CASSLDRDNEKLFF.